Shown below are 20 T cell receptor beta chains from a single sample sequenced in a study of blood T cell repertoires in COVID-19. The table came from immunoSEQ multiplex PCR; TCRdb's copy has only in-frame clones and leaves some out. The sample holds 60,000 or so clones, around three quarters seen once. Specimen: peripheral blood. Every receptor here comes from a man in his 60s with acute or convalescent COVID-19.

This clone was detected a few times. This chain uses TRBV5-1 with TRBJ2-7; tentative D call: TRBD2 (5 bases). The CDR3 has 14 residues. CDR1 is SGHRS, CDR2 YFSETQ, per germline. V was shortened by 1 base and J by 6 bases, with 14 bases between the two germline ends. CDR3 protein: CASSLKQTAGEQYF. CDR3 sequence (DNA): TGCGCCAGCAGCTTGAAACAGACGGCGGGCGAGCAGTACTTC.

V usage is TRBV27 and J usage is TRBJ1-1; 8 positions agree with TRBD1. CDR1 and CDR2 from the germline V gene are MNHEY and SMNVEV (reference sequence). V was pared by 5 bases and J by 0 bases, with 2 bases of the junction left unmatched. The CDR3 sequence is 14 residues long. The CDR3 coding sequence is TGTGCCAGCAGTGACAGGGGCATGAACACTGAAGCTTTCTTT. Translated: CASSDRGMNTEAFF.

V usage is TRBV29-1 and J usage is TRBJ2-1, with 8 bases aligning to TRBD1. The trim removed 4 bases at V and 1 base at J, leaving 12 bases unmatched. CDR1 and CDR2 (germline): SQVTM, ANQGSEA. The CDR3 length is 17 residues. This chain's CDR3 is CSVVDRGRFSSYNEQFF. In DNA form, the CDR3 reads TGCAGCGTTGTCGACAGGGGACGATTTTCTTCCTACAATGAGCAGTTCTTC.

This chain links TRBV24-1 with TRBJ1-2; 7 positions match TRBD1. Germline CDR1 and CDR2: KGHDR and SFDVKD. CDR3 size: 16 residues. Trimming at V came to 3 bases and at J to 7 bases, leaving 13 bases not matched to a gene. The DNA for the CDR3 is TGTGCCACCAGTGATCACATAATACAGGGGATTCGTGGCTACACCTTC. Its protein is CATSDHIIQGIRGYTF.

The chain couples TRBV27 to TRBJ1-1; D is undetermined. Trimming removed 2 bases at V and 4 bases at J, with 17 bases between. The CDR3 is 16 residues long. Germline CDR1 is MNHEY and CDR2 is SMNVEV (reference sequence). CDR3 sequence reads: CASSLGFGGLRTEAFF. Here the CDR3 DNA reads TGTGCCAGCAGTTTAGGGTTCGGAGGGTTGCGCACTGAAGCTTTCTTT.

The chain links TRBV7-9 to TRBJ2-3; TRBD2 might be the D (7 bases). The V gene lost 3 bases and the J gene lost 4 bases, with 17 bases spanning the gap. The CDR3 has 16 residues. CDR1 is SEHNR and CDR2 is FQNEAQ in the germline V gene (reference sequence). CDR3 sequence (DNA): TGTGCCAGCAGCTTCTTAGGCAGGGGAGGGGCAGATACGCAGTATTTT. Its translation is CASSFLGRGGADTQYF. Filled out from reference TRBV7-9 and TRBJ2-3, the complete variable domain reads DTGVSQNPRHKITKRGQNVTFRCDPISEHNRLYWYRQTLGQGPEFLTYFQNEAQLEKSRLLSDRFSAERPKGSFSTLEIQRTEQGDSAMYLCASSFLGRGGADTQYFGPGTRLTVL.

This rearrangement joins TRBV7-2 to TRBJ1-1; D is uncertain. The germline V gene has CDR1 SGHTA and CDR2 FQGNSA. V lost 9 bases, J lost 3 bases, and 14 bases lay in between. CDR3 size: 13 residues. CDR3 sequence reads: CASRRALYTEAFF. Here the CDR3 DNA reads TGTGCCAGTAGGAGGGCACTTTACACTGAAGCTTTCTTT.

The chain is built from TRBV2 and TRBJ1-2, with D hard to call. The CDR3 extends over 13 amino acids. V was shortened by 5 bases and J by 7 bases, with 14 bases between the two germline ends. Germline CDR1 SNHLY, CDR2 FYNNEI. This chain's CDR3 is CASSPRGVAGYTF. CDR3 in DNA: TGTGCCAGCAGTCCCCGCGGGGTAGCTGGCTACACCTTC.

The chain joins TRBV7-3 to TRBJ1-5; D perhaps matches TRBD1 (6 bases). The germline gives CDR1 SGHTA, CDR2 FQGTGA. Trimming left V 6 bases short and J 4 bases short, with 10 bases between. The CDR3 runs 13 residues. CDR3 sequence reads: CASSQGINQPQHF. Here the CDR3 DNA reads TGTGCCAGCAGTCAGGGGATAAATCAGCCCCAGCATTTT.

The chain has TRBV19 and TRBJ1-2; 10 bases are shared with TRBD1. J lost 6 bases, V lost 11 bases, and 9 bases had no gene match. The CDR3 runs 13 residues. CDR1 is LNHDA and CDR2 is SQIVND in the germline V gene (reference sequence). The CDR3 sequence is CAATPTGGDGYTF. CDR3 in DNA: TGTGCCGCGACCCCGACAGGGGGCGATGGCTACACCTTC.

The rearrangement links TRBV18 to TRBJ2-1; D not certain. The V end was cut by 3 bases, the J end by 3 bases, with 12 bases between. The CDR3 loop spans 15 amino acids. Germline CDR1 KGHSH, CDR2 LQKENI. CDR3 loop: CASSPTSAGYNEQFF. CDR3 DNA sequence: TGTGCCAGCTCACCGACCAGCGCCGGCTACAATGAGCAGTTCTTC.

The chain joins TRBV7-8 to TRBJ1-4; 7 bases line up with TRBD1. V shed 0 bases, J shed 8 bases, and the junction held 9 bases outside the gene matches. The CDR3 loop spans 16 amino acids. Germline V gene data show CDR1 as SGHVS and CDR2 as FQNEAQ. CDR3 in amino acids: CASSLADRVRTEKLFF. CDR3 sequence (DNA): TGTGCCAGCAGCTTAGCCGACAGGGTACGAACCGAAAAACTGTTTTTT.

The J gene is TRBJ1-2, the V gene TRBV9; 7 bases align to TRBD1. There are 15 residues in the CDR3. The germline V gene has CDR1 SGDLS and CDR2 YYNGEE. J gave up 5 bases and V 4 bases, and 11 bases lay outside the gene matches. CDR3 DNA sequence: TGTGCCAGCAGCCTTAGCACAGGGGAGCCGTATGGCTACACCTTC. It yields the protein CASSLSTGEPYGYTF.

CDR3 sequence: CASSSLAGGQETQYF. CDR3 in DNA: TGTGCCAGCAGTTCACTAGCGGGGGGCCAAGAGACCCAGTACTTC. The V call is TRBV27, the J call TRBJ2-5; 12 bases fit TRBD2. The CDR3 sequence is 15 residues long. V shed 4 bases, J shed 1 base, and the junction held 1 base outside the gene matches. Germline assignment: CDR1 MNHEY and CDR2 SMNVEV (reference sequence).

The chain employs TRBV18 and TRBJ1-5; the match to TRBD1 covers 8 bases. This CDR3 comprises 16 residues. The germline CDR1 and CDR2 sequences are KGHSH and LQKENI. V lost 6 bases and J lost 1; bases outside the gene matches: 8. The CDR3 coding sequence is TGTGCCAGCTCTCTCTCGACAGGGGCAAGCAATCAGCCCCAGCATTTT. Protein sequence: CASSLSTGASNQPQHF.

Details on this clone: At the DNA level, this CDR3 is encoded by other sequences in the same sample as well. This chain links TRBV19 with TRBJ1-2, with 7 nucleotides matching TRBD1. Germline CDR1 LNHDA, CDR2 SQIVND (reference sequence). V gave up 3 bases and J gave up 10 bases; unmatched junction bases: 2. CDR3 length: 11 amino acids. As DNA, the CDR3 is TGTGCCAGTAGTATCGGACAGGCCTACACCTTC. Its translation: CASSIGQAYTF.

The chain links TRBV5-1 to TRBJ1-5; 7 bases fit TRBD1. Per the germline V gene, CDR1 is SGHRS and CDR2 is YFSETQ. The V segment lost 4 bases and the J segment 3 bases; nucleotides outside the gene matches: 10. The CDR3 consists of 16 residues. As DNA, the CDR3 is TGCGCCAGCAGCACAGGGGTTCTGGGGTCCAATCAGCCCCAGCATTTT. It encodes CASSTGVLGSNQPQHF.

The V call is TRBV19, the J call TRBJ2-2; 8 bases map to TRBD1. The CDR3 covers 15 residues. Germline CDR1 LNHDA, CDR2 SQIVND (reference sequence). V was clipped by 5 bases and J by 4 bases; unmatched bases: 6. The CDR3 spells CASSLLTGGTGELFF. CDR3 DNA: TGTGCCAGTAGTCTATTAACAGGGGGCACCGGGGAGCTGTTTTTT.

This clone appeared a few times. The chain is built from TRBV27 and TRBJ1-4; 7 nucleotides agree with TRBD1. The ends lost 7 bases at V and 3 bases at J; junction bases unmatched: 5. The CDR3 is 14 residues long. Germline V lookup: CDR1 MNHEY, CDR2 SMNVEV (reference sequence). CDR3 sequence (DNA): TGTGCCAGCACCCGACAGGGTTCTAATGAAAAACTGTTTTTT. It encodes CASTRQGSNEKLFF.

The chain couples TRBV5-5 to TRBJ2-7; D is uncertain. The CDR3 loop spans 12 amino acids. Looked up from germline, CDR1 is SGHKS and CDR2 is YYEKEE (reference sequence). The V end was cut by 0 bases, the J end by 4 bases, with 5 bases between. CDR3 in amino acids: CASSLAYYEQYF. CDR3 nucleotide sequence: TGTGCCAGCAGCTTGGCCTATTACGAGCAGTACTTC.